These 12 T cell receptor beta chains originate from one sample sequenced in a study of PD-L1 blockade in urothelial cancer. Only in-frame clones appear in the TCRdb table, and some are missing; sequencing was by immunoSEQ multiplex PCR. Among more than 45,000 clones, around three quarters were seen once, and the ten largest hold more than 3.5%. Sequenced material: PBMCs, taken around atezolizumab (anti-PD-L1) treatment. These receptors were taken from a man between 70 and 80 years old with urothelial cancer.

V gene TRBV2 combines with J gene TRBJ2-2; no definite D call. This CDR3 comprises 14 residues. Per the germline V gene, CDR1 is SNHLY and CDR2 is FYNNEI. Trimming cost V 5 bases and J 1 base, with 8 bases left between them. The CDR3 spells CASSSYGNTGELFF. CDR3 coding DNA: TGTGCCAGCAGTTCTTACGGGAACACCGGGGAGCTGTTTTTT.

Of note for this clone: The junction shows a germline mismatch at one end, possibly a read error. J is TRBJ2-7 and V is TRBV25-1; TRBD2 matches at 12 bases. The CDR3 runs to 12 residues. CDR1 is MGHDK, CDR2 SYGVNS, per germline. CDR3 coding DNA: TGTGCCAGCAGAGCTAGCGGGAGGGTTTTCCACTTC. Translation: CASRASGRVFHF.

This chain connects TRBV6-1 to TRBJ1-5, with TRBD1 identical over 7 bases. The CDR3 is 15 residues long. The germline V gene has CDR1 MNHNS and CDR2 SASEGT. V was pared by 3 bases and J by 9 bases, with 11 bases of the junction left unmatched. The CDR3 loop reads CASSELTGPTWPQHF. The CDR3 DNA follows: TGTGCCAGCAGTGAGCTGACAGGGCCCACGTGGCCCCAGCATTTT.

The chain joins TRBV5-1 to TRBJ2-3; tentatively, D is TRBD2 (5 bases). Germline V gives CDR1 SGHRS, CDR2 YFSETQ. The V end was cut by 2 bases, the J end by 4 bases, with 14 bases between. This CDR3 is built from 15 residues. CDR3 sequence reads: CASSLKGGFPDTQYF. The DNA of the CDR3 is TGCGCCAGCAGCTTAAAAGGAGGTTTCCCAGATACGCAGTATTTT.

J is TRBJ2-5 and V is TRBV14, with 13 bases that match TRBD2. There are 16 residues in the CDR3. Losses at the gene ends were 4 bases for V and 4 bases for J; bases not matched to a gene: 6. Germline V gene data show CDR1 as SGHDN and CDR2 as FVKESK. The chain's CDR3 is CASSPGLAGVRETQYF. The CDR3 region has the DNA TGTGCCAGCAGCCCAGGACTAGCGGGGGTTCGAGAGACCCAGTACTTC.

This clone was seen only a few times. The V gene is TRBV14, the J gene TRBJ2-5, with a weak D call TRBD2 (5 bases). The germline gives CDR1 SGHDN, CDR2 FVKESK. CDR3 size: 12 residues. Trimming left V 4 bases short and J 5 bases short, with 8 bases between. The CDR3 region is CASSRLLETQYF. The CDR3 bases are TGTGCCAGCAGCCGACTACTGGAGACCCAGTACTTC.

This clone was observed a single time. V usage is TRBV5-1 and J usage is TRBJ1-6; 9 nucleotides line up with TRBD1. The length of the CDR3 is 14 residues. Germline CDR1 reads SGHRS; CDR2 reads YFSETQ. After removal of 0 bases from V and 10 bases from J, the junction contained 2 bases not matched to a gene. The CDR3 sequence: CASSLAGTGSPLHF. The CDR3 region has the DNA TGCGCCAGCAGCTTGGCGGGGACAGGGTCACCCCTCCACTTT.

The table lists this clone with a few counts. This sequence joins TRBV7-2 and TRBJ1-4; TRBD1 might be the D (5 bases). The germline gives CDR1 SGHTA, CDR2 FQGNSA. The V gene lost 5 bases and the J gene lost 1 base, with 11 bases spanning the gap. There are 15 residues in the CDR3. The CDR3 coding sequence is TGTGCCAGCAGCCTTGGGGGGAGAACTAATGAAAAACTGTTTTTT. This gives the protein CASSLGGRTNEKLFF.

The chain has TRBV6-5 and TRBJ1-1; TRBD1 might be the D (6 bases). Trimming took 8 bases from V and 1 from J, leaving 17 bases between them. The germline V gene has CDR1 MNHEY and CDR2 SVGAGI. The length of the CDR3 is 15 residues. CDR3 nucleotide sequence: TGTGCCAGCCAGAGTACAGGGAAGAAGAACACTGAAGCTTTCTTT. This gives the protein CASQSTGKKNTEAFF.

CDR3 nucleotide sequence: TGCGCCAGCAGCACTTCCCGCAACTATGGCTACACCTTC. Its translation: CASSTSRNYGYTF. The rearrangement joins TRBV4-3 to TRBJ1-2; D is uncertain. The germline CDR1 and CDR2 sequences are LGHNA and YSLEER. This CDR3 has 13 residues. V lost 5 bases and J lost 2, with 9 bases in between.

V is TRBV4-3 and J is TRBJ2-1; TRBD2 agrees at 10 bases. CDR3 size: 19 residues. CDR1 and CDR2 (germline): LGHNA, YSLEER. Unmatched junction bases numbered 13, after V lost 5 bases and J lost 0 bases. Written as DNA, the CDR3 is TGCGCCAGCAGCTTACGACTAGCGGGTGAACTTAGCTCCTACAATGAGCAGTTCTTC. Its protein is CASSLRLAGELSSYNEQFF.

The V call is TRBV7-9, the J call TRBJ1-1; a possible D gene is TRBD1 (6 bases). The germline gives CDR1 SEHNR, CDR2 FQNEAQ (reference sequence). This CDR3 has 14 residues. The germline V and J ends were trimmed by 6 bases and 5 bases, with 16 bases remaining between them. In nucleotides, the CDR3 is TGTGCCAGCAGGATAGGCAGGGGAGGGACTGAAGCTTTCTTT. Protein: CASRIGRGGTEAFF.